Listed below are T cell receptor beta chains from one sample, sequenced in a study of blood T cell repertoires in COVID-19. Sequenced by immunoSEQ multiplex PCR; TCRdb stores in-frame clones only, minus some. The profile covers more than 95,000 clones, with 85% appearing a single time and 3.5% to 5% taken by the ten largest. The sequenced material came from peripheral blood. The receptors derive from a man between 50 and 59 years old with acute or convalescent COVID-19. Each CDR3 is given without its conserved first and last residue. Size is stated for part of the rows, as once, few or many counts, or as a class when the clone is expanded.

size	J	V	CDR3
NA	TRBJ2-1	TRBV5-6	ASSYSSSYNEQF
NA	TRBJ1-2	TRBV5-1	ASSLLGQPTYGYT
NA	TRBJ2-7	TRBV7-2	ASSPLAGGPYEQY
NA	TRBJ2-2	TRBV29-1	SGMVQGFGELF
once	TRBJ1-1	TRBV29-1	SVEERTGYTEAF
NA	TRBJ1-1	TRBV28	ASIGGQGTEAF
NA	TRBJ2-7	TRBV12-3/TRBV12-4	ASSLSSVYEQY
few	TRBJ1-1	TRBV29-1	SVRWGGSAEAF
NA	TRBJ2-5	TRBV18	ASSLDRVTQY
NA	TRBJ2-1	TRBV5-6	ASSLSVEQF
once	TRBJ1-2	TRBV5-1	ASSLARGIGGYT
NA	TRBJ2-7	TRBV4-2	ASSQAGQNYEQY
NA	TRBJ1-1	TRBV5-6	ASSFRQGRRTEAF
NA	TRBJ1-2	TRBV7-9	ASSSAGLRYGYT
NA	TRBJ2-2	TRBV9	ASSVGLSNTGELF
NA	TRBJ1-5	TRBV19	ASSLLVDSNQPQH
NA	TRBJ2-7	TRBV28	ASRNDRESYEQY
NA	TRBJ1-2	TRBV29-1	SVGQVEGYT
NA	TRBJ1-2	TRBV7-2	ASSLEVTGNYGYT
NA	TRBJ1-5	TRBV15	ATSGGQGKNQPQH
NA	TRBJ2-3	TRBV28	ASTLGQRITDTQY
NA	TRBJ2-5	TRBV5-1	ASSLAGSGETQY
NA	TRBJ2-1	TRBV10-1	ASSELAGSSYNEQF
NA	TRBJ2-3	TRBV14	ASRGGVSTDTQY
once	TRBJ1-1	TRBV7-9	ASRLGQGNTEAF
once	TRBJ1-3	TRBV5-1	ASSTGNTIY
NA	TRBJ1-3	TRBV19	ASRTGGGNTIY
NA	TRBJ2-7	TRBV6-5	ASSYRPWSGDEQY
NA	TRBJ2-1	TRBV3-1/TRBV3-2	ASSQEDRGNNEQF
NA	TRBJ1-1	TRBV3-1/TRBV3-2	ASSQFQGQGPTYTEAF
NA	TRBJ2-1	TRBV6-5	ASSQQTGVNEQF
NA	TRBJ2-7	TRBV7-6	ASSLGTISYEQY
NA	TRBJ2-1	TRBV9	ASSFGLSPNEQF
few	TRBJ1-5	TRBV30	AWSATGVNQPQH
once	TRBJ1-1	TRBV5-1	ASSFSRTPSTEAF
NA	TRBJ2-3	TRBV19	ASSQTSGRDTDTQY
NA	TRBJ1-2	TRBV2	ASSATGRLPS
NA	TRBJ1-5	TRBV5-1	ASSLQGYSNQPQH
NA	TRBJ1-3	TRBV11-1	ASSFAVGNTIY
NA	TRBJ2-1	TRBV6-5	ASSYWGGYNEQF
NA	TRBJ1-6	TRBV27	ASSLRETGTGRSPLH
NA	TRBJ2-2	TRBV5-5	ASSLSYSNTGELF
NA	TRBJ2-2	TRBV11-3	ASRSRTRYTGELF
NA	TRBJ2-4	TRBV7-2	ASSYWTGPAKNIQY
NA	TRBJ1-2	TRBV5-4	ASSLMSNYGYT
NA	TRBJ2-1	TRBV9	ASSVEVRERPSSYNEQF
NA	TRBJ2-1	TRBV12-3/TRBV12-4	ASSPFRGNEQF
NA	TRBJ1-2	TRBV19	ASRTSRDYGYT
NA	TRBJ1-6	TRBV10-3	AISEEGTGQGNSPLH
NA	TRBJ2-7	TRBV5-5	ASRTSFDSYEQY
NA	TRBJ2-1	TRBV19	ASGSAVQKF
NA	TRBJ1-2	TRBV7-8	ASSLRQGRGYT
NA	TRBJ2-1	TRBV9	ASSSTGTSGRIEQF